The rows below give T cell receptor beta chains drawn from one sample of a study of OX40 agonist ivuxolimab in advanced cancers. TCRdb's copy holds only in-frame clones and misses some; the assay was immunoSEQ multiplex PCR. The data hold tens of thousands of clones, with around nine tenths observed a single time. Specimen: CD4+ or CD8+ T cells sorted from blood, collected in a trial of the OX40 agonist ivuxolimab. The receptors originated from an adult with an advanced solid tumor such as melanoma, head and neck, liver or kidney cancer. The CDR3 runs from the conserved cysteine through the conserved F or W. A D gene is named only where the DNA matches it firmly. Size is omitted from some rows. Given values are once, few, many or a class for expanded clones.

NA,TRBV9,TRBJ1-1,NA,TGTGCCAGCAGCCCCCAGGAATACACCTCGATGAACACTGAAGCTTTCTTT,CASSPQEYTSMNTEAFF
NA,TRBV6-6,TRBJ2-7,NA,TGTGCCAGCAGTGATCTCTACGAGCAGTACTTC,CASSDLYEQYF
NA,TRBV6-5,TRBJ1-1,NA,TGTGCCAGCAGTATGGGGGGGGCTAAAGCTTTCTTT,CASSMGGAKAFF
NA,TRBV5-5,TRBJ1-2,few,TGTGCCAGCAGCTTGCTGGGAGTCAAAAGTGGCTACACCTTC,CASSLLGVKSGYTF
NA,TRBV4-3,TRBJ1-4,NA,TGCGCCAGCAGCCAAGGGGCGGTAGGGGATTGGACTAATGAAAAACTGTTTTTT,CASSQGAVGDWTNEKLFF
TRBD2,TRBV4-1,TRBJ2-1,once,TGCGCCAGCGGTAAACGGGGGGGAGCCTACAATGAGCAGTTCTTC,CASGKRGGAYNEQFF
NA,TRBV7-2,TRBJ2-1,NA,TGTGCCAGCAGCGCTCGCCAGGGTGCGAATGAGCAGTTCTTC,CASSARQGANEQFF
TRBD2,TRBV19,TRBJ2-3,NA,TGTGCCAGTAAGGGGACTAGCGGGGTGGGCACAGATACGCAGTATTTT,CASKGTSGVGTDTQYF
NA,TRBV19,TRBJ1-1,NA,TGTGCCAGTAGTCCCTTTGGAGTTAACACTGAAGCTTTCTTT,CASSPFGVNTEAFF
TRBD1,TRBV11-1,TRBJ1-1,NA,TGTGCCAGCAGCTTAGCCCCCGGGACAGGGATGAACACTGAAGCTTTCTTT,CASSLAPGTGMNTEAFF
TRBD1,TRBV18,TRBJ1-5,NA,TGTGCCAGCTCACCACCCCGGGACAGGGCATATCAGCCCCAGCATTTT,CASSPPRDRAYQPQHF
NA,TRBV5-4,TRBJ1-2,NA,TGTGCCAGCAGTTACGGGGGCCCAAACTATGGCTACACCTTC,CASSYGGPNYGYTF
TRBD1,TRBV9,TRBJ1-2,NA,TGTGCCAGCAGCGGGACAGGGTGGGACAACTATGGCTACACCTTC,CASSGTGWDNYGYTF
TRBD1,TRBV7-9,TRBJ2-7,NA,TGTGCCAGCAGCTTAGCCGGGACAGGAGCCTACGAGCAGTACTTC,CASSLAGTGAYEQYF
NA,TRBV6-6,TRBJ1-2,NA,TGTGCCAGCAGTATCGACAGCTATGGCTACACCTTC,CASSIDSYGYTF
NA,TRBV9,TRBJ2-2,NA,TGTGCCAGCAGCCATGCAGGGTCGGACACCGGGGAGCTGTTTTTT,CASSHAGSDTGELFF
NA,TRBV2,TRBJ2-1,NA,TGTGCCAGCAGTGATGGGGACAAGGGGCTTAACAATGAGCAGTTCTTC,CASSDGDKGLNNEQFF
NA,TRBV9,TRBJ2-4,NA,TGTGCCAGCAGCGTCGGGGGTTGGTTTCTAGGCAAAAACATTCAGTACTTC,CASSVGGWFLGKNIQYF
NA,TRBV13,TRBJ1-3,NA,TGTGCCAGCAGCCCAGGGTACATCTCTGGAAACACCATATATTTT,CASSPGYISGNTIYF
TRBD2,TRBV5-6,TRBJ2-3,NA,TGTGCCAGCAGCTTAGGCGGGGGAGGCACAGATACGCAGTATTTT,CASSLGGGGTDTQYF
NA,TRBV19,TRBJ1-1,NA,TGTGCCAGTAGTATGTGGGGGACTGAAGCTTTCTTT,CASSMWGTEAFF
TRBD1,TRBV5-6,TRBJ1-2,once,TGTGCCAGCAGCAAAACAGGGGAAACCTACTATGGCTACACCTTC,CASSKTGETYYGYTF
NA,TRBV18,TRBJ1-2,NA,TGTGCCAGCTCACCACCATCGGGTGGCTACACCTTC,CASSPPSGGYTF
NA,TRBV11-2,TRBJ2-7,once,TGTGCCAGCAGCTATCCCGGTGAAGGTACCTACGAGCAGTACTTC,CASSYPGEGTYEQYF
TRBD1,TRBV19,TRBJ1-5,once,TGTGCCAGTAGAACTACGACAGGGAGTAGAGGGCCCCAGCATTTT,CASRTTTGSRGPQHF
NA,TRBV7-6,TRBJ1-1,NA,TGTGCCAGCAGCTTAGCTGGGGGGCAAGCTGAAGCTTTCTTT,CASSLAGGQAEAFF
TRBD1,TRBV4-1,TRBJ2-7,NA,TGCGCCAGCAGCCAAGGGGATCGGGACAGGGGCTACGAGCAGTACTTC,CASSQGDRDRGYEQYF
NA,TRBV27,TRBJ1-4,medium-sized,TGTGCCACCCCTCCGGGGGACAAAGCTAATGAAAAACTGTTTTTT,CATPPGDKANEKLFF
NA,TRBV5-4,TRBJ2-2,NA,TGTGCCAGCAGCTTCGGGACCGGGGAGCTGTTTTTT,CASSFGTGELFF
NA,TRBV7-3,TRBJ2-7,NA,TGTGCCAGCAGCTTAACCGGGACGGGGAATTACGAGCAGTACTTC,CASSLTGTGNYEQYF
NA,TRBV4-3,TRBJ1-5,NA,TGCGCCAGCAGCCACCTAGAGGGGGGCGAGCCCCAGCATTTT,CASSHLEGGEPQHF
NA,TRBV10-3,TRBJ1-2,NA,TGTGCCATCAGTGAGGTGTTACAAAGGGGCCCTAACTATGGCTACACCTTC,CAISEVLQRGPNYGYTF
NA,TRBV6-5,TRBJ2-7,few,TGTGCCAGCAGTTCTCCCGGGACATCGGTGTTAGACTTC,CASSSPGTSVLDF
NA,TRBV4-1,TRBJ1-1,once,TGCGCCAGCAGCCAAGGGGAAGGCTGGACTGAAGCTTTCTTT,CASSQGEGWTEAFF
NA,TRBV7-9,TRBJ2-3,few,TGTGCCAGCAGCTCGGACAGCTTAGCGCAGTATTTT,CASSSDSLAQYF
TRBD1,TRBV5-1,TRBJ2-2,NA,TGCGCCAGCAGCTTGGGGACAGGGGTCACCGGGGAGCTGTTTTTT,CASSLGTGVTGELFF
TRBD2,TRBV27,TRBJ2-1,NA,TGTGCCAGCAGTGTACCGGGCGGGGGGTCCTACAATGAGCAGTTCTTC,CASSVPGGGSYNEQFF
NA,TRBV5-5,TRBJ2-7,few,TGTGCCAGCAGCGGCCTCGTTTCGCGGCAGTACTTC,CASSGLVSRQYF
TRBD1,TRBV9,TRBJ1-2,NA,TGTGCCAGCAGCGCCGGGACAGCAGCTAACTATGGCTACACCTTC,CASSAGTAANYGYTF
NA,TRBV6-6,TRBJ2-7,NA,TGTGCCAGCAGTCCCCCCGGAATCGAGCAGTACTTC,CASSPPGIEQYF
NA,TRBV6-1,TRBJ2-7,NA,TGTGCCAGCGACTGGGGGAGCGAGCAGTACTTC,CASDWGSEQYF
NA,TRBV7-3,TRBJ1-1,few,TGTGCCAGCAGCCCTGTGGGGTACACTGAAGCTTTCTTT,CASSPVGYTEAFF
NA,TRBV14,TRBJ1-1,NA,TGTGCCAGCAGCCCTCGTCCGCGCGCTGAAGCTTTCTTT,CASSPRPRAEAFF
TRBD2,TRBV13,TRBJ2-1,NA,TGTGCCAGCAGCTCTCGAACTAGCGGGGGCCTGAACAATGAGCAGTTCTTC,CASSSRTSGGLNNEQFF